Below are 25 T cell receptor beta chains sequenced from a single sample in a study of blood T cell repertoires in COVID-19. Produced via immunoSEQ multiplex PCR; TCRdb's table is partial and in-frame only. Here the sample spans over 200,000 clones, roughly 86% being singletons. Sequenced material: peripheral blood. The origin of the receptors is a human donor in a cohort sampled during active COVID-19.

The chain combines TRBV6-5 with TRBJ2-1, with 10 bases matching TRBD1. The germline V gene encodes CDR1 MNHEY and CDR2 SVGAGI. V was clipped by 10 bases and J by 7 bases; unmatched bases: 10. CDR3 length: 14 residues. CDR3 coding DNA: TGTGCCATCTCGCCGACAGGGGGCAAGAATGAGCAGTTCTTC. Translation: CAISPTGGKNEQFF.

The rearrangement links TRBV6-5 to TRBJ1-1, with TRBD1 matching 8 bases. The junction had 8 bases not matched to a gene; V was cut back by 5 bases and J by 6 bases. Germline V gene data show CDR1 as MNHEY and CDR2 as SVGAGI. The CDR3 has 14 residues. DNA for the CDR3: TGTGCCAGCAGTCAGGACAGGGATCATGCTGAAGCTTTCTTT. Its protein product is CASSQDRDHAEAFF.

This chain links TRBV19 with TRBJ2-7, with 7 bases fitting TRBD1. The CDR3 consists of 15 residues. The V segment lost 5 bases and the J segment 4 bases; nucleotides outside the gene matches: 11. Germline CDR1 is LNHDA and CDR2 is SQIVND (reference sequence). CDR3 region: CASSSPGTAPYEQYF. The DNA of the CDR3 is TGTGCCAGTAGTTCGCCCGGGACAGCACCTTACGAGCAGTACTTC.

The rearrangement uses TRBV9 and TRBJ2-3; maybe TRBD1 (5 bases). The CDR3 is 14 amino acids. Germline-derived CDR1 and CDR2 are SGDLS and YYNGEE. V was clipped by 0 bases and J by 8 bases, with 13 bases between them. The CDR3 loop reads CASSVAQGTGTQYF. CDR3 DNA sequence: TGTGCCAGCAGCGTAGCTCAGGGAACTGGTACGCAGTATTTT.

J is TRBJ2-3 and V is TRBV30; possible D gene TRBD1, 5 bases. The CDR3 has 14 amino acids. The germline gives CDR1 GTSNPN, CDR2 SVGIG (reference sequence). V was cut by 2 bases and J by 2 bases, with 11 bases left in between. As DNA, the CDR3 is TGTGCCTGGAGTCCCGGACAAGACACAGATACGCAGTATTTT. Residues: CAWSPGQDTDTQYF.

The chain employs TRBV28 and TRBJ2-7; 12 bases are shared with TRBD2. This CDR3 has 14 amino acids. Germline CDR1 is MDHEN and CDR2 is SYDVKM. J gave up 3 bases and V 7 bases, and 4 bases lay outside the gene matches. The CDR3 loop is CASKSSGRVYEQYF. CDR3 nucleotide sequence: TGTGCCAGCAAATCTAGCGGGAGGGTCTACGAGCAGTACTTC.

This clone came up many times. The chain employs TRBV5-8 and TRBJ1-2; tentatively, D is TRBD1 (6 bases). V was clipped by 3 bases and J by 4 bases, with 13 bases between them. CDR1 is SGHTS and CDR2 is YDEGEE in the germline V gene. The CDR3 length is 14 residues. For the CDR3, the DNA is TGTGCCAGCAGCTCTAGGACAGCGTCCTATGGCTACACCTTC. Protein product: CASSSRTASYGYTF.

The chain links TRBV10-1 to TRBJ1-2; tentatively, D is TRBD1 (6 bases). Germline-derived CDR1 and CDR2 are WNHNN and SYGVQD (reference sequence). This CDR3 is 18 amino acids long. V was cut by 2 bases and J by 3 bases, with 22 bases left in between. The CDR3 region is CASSERSCLHRVYYGYTF. DNA for the CDR3: TGCGCCAGCAGTGAGAGAAGTTGCCTGCACAGGGTGTACTATGGCTACACCTTC.

The sample holds a few counts of this clone. The rearrangement joins TRBV6-4 to TRBJ2-2; TRBD1 is a possible D gene (5 bases). The germline CDR1 and CDR2 sequences are MRHNA and SNTAGT. The CDR3 contains 15 residues. V was cut by 4 bases and J by 4 bases, with 13 bases left in between. The DNA of the CDR3 is TGTGCCAGCAGTGCGGCGGCAGGGCTCACCGGGGAGCTGTTTTTT. Encoded protein: CASSAAAGLTGELFF.

Written as DNA, the CDR3 is TGTGCCACCATGACAGGGGATTCGGCACCCCTCCACTTT. Protein product: CATMTGDSAPLHF. This chain joins TRBV6-5 and TRBJ1-6; 8 bases line up with TRBD1. CDR1 and CDR2 (germline): MNHEY, SVGAGI. V was clipped by 10 bases and J by 11 bases; unmatched bases: 10. CDR3 size: 13 residues.

This clone was counted only a few times. The chain couples TRBV12-1 to TRBJ2-5; the table gives TRBD2 as D, unverified against the DNA. TRBV12-1 is classified as a pseudogene. The CDR3 has 13 amino acids. The CDR3 coding sequence is TGTGCCAGCGCGAACGGACTCCAAGAGACCCAGTACTTC. It yields the protein CASANGLQETQYF.

This clone was picked up a small number of times. This sample includes further DNA sequences coding for the same CDR3. The chain links TRBV3-1 (or the pseudogene TRBV3-2) to TRBJ1-1; no clear D gene. V was cut by 1 base and J by 0 bases, with 3 bases left in between. Germline V gene data show CDR1 as LGHDT and CDR2 as YNNKEL (reference sequence). This CDR3 has 13 residues. The CDR3 loop reads CASSQVMNTEAFF. CDR3 DNA: TGTGCCAGCAGCCAAGTAATGAACACTGAAGCTTTCTTT.

The rearrangement links TRBV3-1 (or the pseudogene TRBV3-2) to TRBJ2-7; 8 bases fit TRBD2. V gave up 1 base and J gave up 7 bases; unmatched junction bases: 0. Germline V CDR1 and CDR2: LGHDT, YNNKEL (reference sequence). This CDR3 region has 12 residues. The CDR3 DNA is TGTGCCAGCAGCCAAGCGGGGGGGGAGCAGTACTTC. Translated: CASSQAGGEQYF.

The chain carries TRBV3-1 (or the pseudogene TRBV3-2) and TRBJ2-7; 8 positions agree with TRBD2. CDR3 length equals 16 residues. CDR1 is LGHDT and CDR2 is YNNKEL in the germline V gene (reference sequence). V dropped 3 bases and J dropped 5; count of bases not matched to a gene: 12. The CDR3, as DNA: TGTGCCAGCAGCCATCAAGGGGGAGCGGGGGTCAACGAGCAGTACTTC. Amino acids: CASSHQGGAGVNEQYF.

This chain joins TRBV4-3 and TRBJ2-7, with 7 bases matching TRBD1. This CDR3 has 13 amino acids. Germline values: CDR1 LGHNA, CDR2 YSLEER. V lost 6 bases to trimming and J lost 3 bases; unmatched junction nucleotides: 5. The CDR3 is CASSPGTVYEQYF. The CDR3 nucleotides are TGCGCCAGCAGTCCCGGGACAGTCTACGAGCAGTACTTC.

J is TRBJ1-2 and V is TRBV7-9, with unresolved D. The CDR3 totals 12 residues. Per germline, CDR1 SEHNR and CDR2 FQNEAQ (reference sequence). V shed 5 bases and J shed 4 bases, with 8 bases lying between them. In DNA, the CDR3 is TGTGCCAGCAGCGGGAGATCCTATGGCTACACCTTC. This gives the protein CASSGRSYGYTF. The variable domain in full, completed from reference TRBV7-9 and TRBJ1-2, reads DTGVSQNPRHKITKRGQNVTFRCDPISEHNRLYWYRQTLGQGPEFLTYFQNEAQLEKSRLLSDRFSAERPKGSFSTLEIQRTEQGDSAMYLCASSGRSYGYTFGSGTRLTVV.

The CDR3 region is CATVGGSYEQYF. Here the CDR3 DNA reads TGTGCCACCGTAGGGGGTTCCTACGAGCAGTACTTC. The rearrangement uses TRBV10-3 and TRBJ2-7, with D perhaps TRBD1 (6 bases). CDR3 size: 12 residues. The germline CDR1 and CDR2 sequences are ENHRY and SYGVKD. Trimming stripped 10 bases from V and 1 base from J, with 11 bases between.

The chain employs TRBV2 and TRBJ2-1; tentative D call: TRBD2 (6 bases). The germline V and J ends were trimmed by 7 bases and 7 bases, with 11 bases remaining between them. The CDR3 consists of 12 residues. From germline, CDR1 is SNHLY and CDR2 FYNNEI. CDR3: CASTTAGNEQFF. The CDR3 nucleotides are TGTGCCAGCACCACCGCGGGGAATGAGCAGTTCTTC.

The chain recombines TRBV6-6 with TRBJ2-7, with TRBD2 identical over 14 bases. The V and J ends lost 5 bases and 2 bases, in that order; junction bases with no gene match: 5. CDR1 is MNHNY, CDR2 SVGAGI, per germline (reference sequence). The CDR3 covers 16 residues. The CDR3 DNA is TGTGCCAGCAGTGGGACTAGCGGGGGCCCAACCTACGAGCAGTACTTC. Amino acids: CASSGTSGGPTYEQYF.

This chain uses TRBV7-8 with TRBJ2-1; TRBD1 matches at 10 bases. The V gene's germline CDR1 is SGHVS and CDR2 FQNEAQ. The CDR3 is 16 residues long. V lost 3 bases, J lost 4 bases, and 6 bases stayed unmatched. CDR3 bases: TGTGCCAGCAGCTTTAGAGGGACAGGGGTTTACAATGAGCAGTTCTTC. It specifies CASSFRGTGVYNEQFF.

The chain is built from TRBV11-2 and TRBJ1-1; D is unclear. V shed 0 bases and J shed 0 bases, with 17 bases lying between them. Germline values: CDR1 SGHAT, CDR2 FQNNGV. CDR3 size: 18 residues. CDR3 nucleotide sequence: TGTGCCAGCAGCTTAGATTACCAGGCCCGGCAGATGAACACTGAAGCTTTCTTT. This sequence encodes CASSLDYQARQMNTEAFF.

This sequence joins TRBV18 and TRBJ1-5; a weak D match, TRBD1 (5 bases). The ends were cut back, 4 bases at V and 6 bases at J, with 10 bases in the middle. The length of the CDR3 is 13 residues. Germline V gene data show CDR1 as KGHSH and CDR2 as LQKENI. CDR3 nucleotides: TGTGCCAGCTCACGGGGGGAGGGTCAGCCCCAGCATTTT. This codes for CASSRGEGQPQHF. The full variable domain, completed using reference TRBV18 and TRBJ1-5, is NAGVMQNPRHLVRRRGQEARLRCSPMKGHSHVYWYRQLPEEGLKFMVYLQKENIIDESGMPKERFSAEFPKEGPSILRIQQVVRGDSAAYFCASSRGEGQPQHFGDGTRLSIL.

The J gene is TRBJ2-7, the V gene TRBV5-6; 10 bases are shared with TRBD1. Germline V gives CDR1 SGHDT, CDR2 YYEEEE. The ends lost 3 bases at V and 3 bases at J; junction bases unmatched: 9. CDR3 length equals 16 residues. This chain's CDR3 is CASSSFGQGEVYEQYF. Written as DNA, the CDR3 is TGTGCCAGCAGCTCATTCGGACAGGGGGAAGTCTACGAGCAGTACTTC.

CDR3 sequence reads: CASSLGTRTGGQGYTF. The CDR3 nucleotides read TGTGCCAGCAGCTTGGGGACACGGACAGGGGGCCAAGGCTACACCTTC. This chain links TRBV5-8 with TRBJ1-2; TRBD1 agrees at 11 bases. The length of the CDR3 is 16 residues. Germline assignment: CDR1 SGHTS and CDR2 YDEGEE. The junction had 9 bases not matched to a gene; V was cut back by 0 bases and J by 8 bases.

The chain is built from TRBV6-5 and TRBJ2-7, with 7 bases that match TRBD1. The V gene end was trimmed by 2 bases and the J gene end by 2 bases; junction bases not matched to a gene: 6. CDR3 length: 15 residues. Germline-derived CDR1 and CDR2 are MNHEY and SVGAGI. CDR3 DNA: TGTGCCAGCAGTTACCTAGGACAGGCGACCTACGAGCAGTACTTC. It translates to CASSYLGQATYEQYF.